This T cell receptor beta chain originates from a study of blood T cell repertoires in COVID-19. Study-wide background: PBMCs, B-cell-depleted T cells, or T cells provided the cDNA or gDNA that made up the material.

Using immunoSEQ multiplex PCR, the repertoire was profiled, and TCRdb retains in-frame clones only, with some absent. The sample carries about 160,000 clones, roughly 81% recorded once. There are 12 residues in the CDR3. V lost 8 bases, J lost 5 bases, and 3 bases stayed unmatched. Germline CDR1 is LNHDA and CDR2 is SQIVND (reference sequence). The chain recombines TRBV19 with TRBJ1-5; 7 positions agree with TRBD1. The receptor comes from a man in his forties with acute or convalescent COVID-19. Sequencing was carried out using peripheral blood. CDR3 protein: CASRQGDQPQHF. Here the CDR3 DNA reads TGTGCCAGTCGACAGGGAGATCAGCCCCAGCATTTT.